The sequence of this TCR beta chain was determined in a study of post-analysis software for immune sequencing data. Findings of the study overall: Batch-matched samples strongly co-clustered by F measure. Patients carried roughly 5 TRBV segments more frequently than controls did, and TRBV5-6, TRBV5-1 and TRBV20-1 were among them. There was significantly lower normalized Chao1 diversity in multiple sclerosis patients than in controls.

Unique molecular identifiers had been added to the TCR beta cDNA libraries. Each batch of about 0.9 to 10 million T cells produced 450,000 to 500,000 cDNA molecules. From the PCR reads, TCRdb called clonotypes with MiXCR, one entry per CDR3 protein. The sample has roughly 600,000 distinct CDR3 sequences; around 40% are singletons. The germline CDR1 and CDR2 sequences are SEHNR and FQNEAQ (reference sequence). Trimming stripped 3 bases from V and 0 bases from J, with 18 bases between. The CDR3 is 18 amino acids. About this clonotype: Its antigen is as yet unknown.

Sequencing was carried out using blood. V is TRBV7-9 and J is TRBJ2-1; a possible D gene is TRBD2 (5 bases). The clonotype was recovered from a girl under 18 with multiple sclerosis. The CDR3 loop reads CASSFQKRRAVSYNEQFF. CDR3 DNA: TGTGCCAGCAGCTTCCAAAAGAGGCGGGCTGTCTCCTACAATGAGCAGTTCTTC.